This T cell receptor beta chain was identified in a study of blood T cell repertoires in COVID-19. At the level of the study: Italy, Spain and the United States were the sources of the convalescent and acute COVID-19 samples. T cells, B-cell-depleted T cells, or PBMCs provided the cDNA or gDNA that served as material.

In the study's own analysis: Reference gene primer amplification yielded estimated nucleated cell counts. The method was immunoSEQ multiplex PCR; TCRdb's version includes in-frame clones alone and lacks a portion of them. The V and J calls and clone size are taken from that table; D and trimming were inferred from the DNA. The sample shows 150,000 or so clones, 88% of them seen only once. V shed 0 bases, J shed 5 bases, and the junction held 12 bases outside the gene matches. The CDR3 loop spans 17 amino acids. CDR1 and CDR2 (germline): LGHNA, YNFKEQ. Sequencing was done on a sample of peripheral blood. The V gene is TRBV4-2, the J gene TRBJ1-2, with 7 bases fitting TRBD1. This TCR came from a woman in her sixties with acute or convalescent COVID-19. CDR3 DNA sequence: TGTGCCAGCAGCCAAGATCCCATTGGACAGGACGATTATGGCTACACCTTC. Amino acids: CASSQDPIGQDDYGYTF.